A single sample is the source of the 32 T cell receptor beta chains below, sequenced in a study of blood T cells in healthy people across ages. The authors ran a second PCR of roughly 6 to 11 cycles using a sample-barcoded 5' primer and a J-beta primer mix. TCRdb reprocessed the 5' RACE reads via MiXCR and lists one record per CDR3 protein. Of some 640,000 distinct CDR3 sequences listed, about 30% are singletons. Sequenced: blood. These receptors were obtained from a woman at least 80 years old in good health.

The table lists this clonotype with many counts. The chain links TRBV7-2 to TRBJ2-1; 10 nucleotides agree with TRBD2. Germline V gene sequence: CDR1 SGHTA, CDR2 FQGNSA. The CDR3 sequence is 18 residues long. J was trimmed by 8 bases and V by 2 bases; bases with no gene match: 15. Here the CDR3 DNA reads TGTGCCAGCAGCTTAATGGAGGCTAGCGGGGGTCCCTTAGATGAGCAGTTCTTC. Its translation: CASSLMEASGGPLDEQFF.

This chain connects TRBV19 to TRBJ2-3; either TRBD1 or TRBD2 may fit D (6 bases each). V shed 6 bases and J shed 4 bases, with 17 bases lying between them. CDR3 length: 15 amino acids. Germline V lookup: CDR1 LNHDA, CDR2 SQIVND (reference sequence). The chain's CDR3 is CASRSGNREADTQYF. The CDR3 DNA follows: TGTGCCAGTAGGTCGGGAAACAGGGAGGCAGATACGCAGTATTTT. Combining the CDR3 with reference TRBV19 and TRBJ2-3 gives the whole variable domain DGGITQSPKYLFRKEGQNVTLSCEQNLNHDAMYWYRQDPGQGLRLIYYSQIVNDFQKGDIAEGYSVSREKKESFPLTVTSAQKNPTAFYLCASRSGNREADTQYFGPGTRLTVL.

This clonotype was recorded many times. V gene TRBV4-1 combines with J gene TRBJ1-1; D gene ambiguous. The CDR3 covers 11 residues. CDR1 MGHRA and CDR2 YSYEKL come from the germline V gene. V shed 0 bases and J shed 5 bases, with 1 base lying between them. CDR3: CASSQETEAFF. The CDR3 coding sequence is TGCGCCAGCAGCCAAGAGACTGAAGCTTTCTTT.

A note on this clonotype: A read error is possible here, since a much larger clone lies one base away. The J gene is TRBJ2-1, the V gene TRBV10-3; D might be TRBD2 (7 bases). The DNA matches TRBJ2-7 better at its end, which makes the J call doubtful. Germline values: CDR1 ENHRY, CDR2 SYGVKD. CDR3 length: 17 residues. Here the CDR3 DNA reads TGTGCCATCGGAGGAAGGGGGGGGGCTGCTGGCGTGGGTGAGCAGTACTTC. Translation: CAIGGRGGAAGVGEQYF.

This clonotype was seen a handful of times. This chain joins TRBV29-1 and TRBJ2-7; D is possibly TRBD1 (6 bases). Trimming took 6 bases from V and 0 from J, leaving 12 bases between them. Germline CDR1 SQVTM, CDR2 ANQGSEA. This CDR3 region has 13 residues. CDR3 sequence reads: CSVTGLNSYEQYF. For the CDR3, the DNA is TGCAGCGTCACAGGGCTGAACTCCTACGAGCAGTACTTC.

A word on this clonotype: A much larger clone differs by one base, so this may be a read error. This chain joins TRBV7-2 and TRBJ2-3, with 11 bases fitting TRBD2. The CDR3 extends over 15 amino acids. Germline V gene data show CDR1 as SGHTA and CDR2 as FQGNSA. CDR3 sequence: CASSLPTSGADTRYF. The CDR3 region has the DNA TGTGCCAGCAGCCTTCCGACTAGCGGGGCAGATACGCGGTATTTT.

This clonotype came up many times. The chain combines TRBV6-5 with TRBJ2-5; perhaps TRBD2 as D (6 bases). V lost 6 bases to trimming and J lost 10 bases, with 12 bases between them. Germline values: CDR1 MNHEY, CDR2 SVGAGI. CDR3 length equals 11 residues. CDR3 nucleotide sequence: TGTGCCAGCAGGCGGGATCTCCACCAGTACTTC. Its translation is CASRRDLHQYF.

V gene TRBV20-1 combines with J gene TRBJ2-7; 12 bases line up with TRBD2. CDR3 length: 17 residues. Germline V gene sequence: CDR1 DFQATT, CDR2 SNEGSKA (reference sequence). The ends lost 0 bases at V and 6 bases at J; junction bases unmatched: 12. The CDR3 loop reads CSARDRLAGGLSAEQYF. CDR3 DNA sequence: TGCAGTGCTAGAGATCGGCTAGCGGGGGGGCTAAGCGCCGAGCAGTACTTC.

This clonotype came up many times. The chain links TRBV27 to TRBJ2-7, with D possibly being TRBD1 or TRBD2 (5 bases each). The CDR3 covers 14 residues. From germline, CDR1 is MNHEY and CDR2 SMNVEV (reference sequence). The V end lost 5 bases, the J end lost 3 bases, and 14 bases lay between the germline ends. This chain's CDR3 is CASSLRGRNYEQYF. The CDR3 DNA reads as TGTGCCAGCAGTCTAAGGGGACGGAACTACGAGCAGTACTTC.

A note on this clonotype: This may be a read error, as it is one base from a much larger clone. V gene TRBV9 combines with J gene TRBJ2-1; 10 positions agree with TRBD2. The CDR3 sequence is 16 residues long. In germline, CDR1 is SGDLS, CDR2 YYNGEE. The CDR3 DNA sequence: TGTGCCAGCAGCCCAATACCAGCGGGGGGGCTCCATGAGCAGCTCTTC. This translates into CASSPIPAGGLHEQLF.

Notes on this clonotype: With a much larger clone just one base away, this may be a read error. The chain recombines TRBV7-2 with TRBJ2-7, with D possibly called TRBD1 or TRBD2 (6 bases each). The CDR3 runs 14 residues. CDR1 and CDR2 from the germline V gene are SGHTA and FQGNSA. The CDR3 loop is CASGLLGGSYEQYF. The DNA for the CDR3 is TGTGCCAGCGGCTTATTAGGGGGGAGCTACGAGCAGTACTTC.

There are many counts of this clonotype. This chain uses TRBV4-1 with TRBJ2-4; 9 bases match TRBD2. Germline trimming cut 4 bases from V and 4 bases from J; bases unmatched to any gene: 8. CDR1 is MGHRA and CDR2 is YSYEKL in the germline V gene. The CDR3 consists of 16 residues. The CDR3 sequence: CASSPPTSGGKNIQYF. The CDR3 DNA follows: TGCGCCAGCAGCCCCCCAACGAGCGGGGGGAAAAACATTCAGTACTTC.

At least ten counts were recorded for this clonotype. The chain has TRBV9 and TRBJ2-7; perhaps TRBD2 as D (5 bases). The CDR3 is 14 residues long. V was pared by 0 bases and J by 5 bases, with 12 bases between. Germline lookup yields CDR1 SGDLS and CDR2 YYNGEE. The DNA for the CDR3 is TGTGCCAGCAGCGTAGTAGGAGGATCCCACGAGCAGTACTTC. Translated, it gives CASSVVGGSHEQYF.

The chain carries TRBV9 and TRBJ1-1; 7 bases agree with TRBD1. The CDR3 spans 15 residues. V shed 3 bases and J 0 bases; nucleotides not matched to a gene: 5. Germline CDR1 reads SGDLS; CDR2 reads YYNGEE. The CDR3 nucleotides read TGTGCCAGCAGCGCCGACAGGGCTATGAACACTGAAGCTTTCTTT. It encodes CASSADRAMNTEAFF.

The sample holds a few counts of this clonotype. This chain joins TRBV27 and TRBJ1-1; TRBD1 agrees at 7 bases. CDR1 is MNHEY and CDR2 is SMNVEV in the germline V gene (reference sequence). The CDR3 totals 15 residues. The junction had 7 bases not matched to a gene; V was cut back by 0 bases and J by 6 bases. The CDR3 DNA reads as TGTGCCAGCAGTTTATCGGGGACAGTTACTTCTGAAGCTTTCTTT. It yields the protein CASSLSGTVTSEAFF.

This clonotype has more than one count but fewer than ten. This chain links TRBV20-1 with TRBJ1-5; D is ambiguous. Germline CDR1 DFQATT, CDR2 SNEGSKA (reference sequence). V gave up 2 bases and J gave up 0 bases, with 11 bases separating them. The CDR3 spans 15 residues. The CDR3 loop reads CSARRSSFSNQPQHF. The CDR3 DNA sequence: TGCAGTGCTAGAAGATCCTCATTTAGCAATCAGCCCCAGCATTTT.

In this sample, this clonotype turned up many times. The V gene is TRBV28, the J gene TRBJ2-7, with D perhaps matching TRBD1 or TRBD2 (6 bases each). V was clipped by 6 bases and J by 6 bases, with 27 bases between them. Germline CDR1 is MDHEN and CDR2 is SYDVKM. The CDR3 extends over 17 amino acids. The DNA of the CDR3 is TGTGCCAGCAGGGGATTCACTTGGGGGGCTCTCTCCCCCGAGCAGTACTTC. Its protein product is CASRGFTWGALSPEQYF. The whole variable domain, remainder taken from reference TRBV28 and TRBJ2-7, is DVKVTQSSRYLVKRTGEKVFLECVQDMDHENMFWYRQDPGLGLRLIYFSYDVKMKEKGDIPEGYSVSREKKERFSLILESASTNQTSMYLCASRGFTWGALSPEQYFGPGTRLTVT.

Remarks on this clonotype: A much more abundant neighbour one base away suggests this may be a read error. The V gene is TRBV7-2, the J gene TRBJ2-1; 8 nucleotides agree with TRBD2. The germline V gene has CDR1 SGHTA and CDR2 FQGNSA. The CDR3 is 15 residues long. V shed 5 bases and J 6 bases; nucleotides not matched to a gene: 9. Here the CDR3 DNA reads TGTGCCAGCAGCATGGCGGGGGGCCAATCCAATGAGCAGTTCTTC. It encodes CASSMAGGQSNEQFF. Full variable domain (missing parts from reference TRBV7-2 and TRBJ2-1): GAGVSQSPSNKVTEKGKDVELRCDPISGHTALYWYRQSLGQGLEFLIYFQGNSAPDKSGLPSDRFSAERTGGSVSTLTIQRTQQEDSAVYLCASSMAGGQSNEQFFGPGTRLTVL.

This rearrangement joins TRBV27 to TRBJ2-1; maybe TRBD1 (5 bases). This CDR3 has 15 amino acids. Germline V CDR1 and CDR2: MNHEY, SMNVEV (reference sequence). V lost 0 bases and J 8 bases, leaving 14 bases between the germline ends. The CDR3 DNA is TGTGCCAGCAGTTTATCTATCGTATCCAGGGATGAGCAGTTCTTC. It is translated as CASSLSIVSRDEQFF.

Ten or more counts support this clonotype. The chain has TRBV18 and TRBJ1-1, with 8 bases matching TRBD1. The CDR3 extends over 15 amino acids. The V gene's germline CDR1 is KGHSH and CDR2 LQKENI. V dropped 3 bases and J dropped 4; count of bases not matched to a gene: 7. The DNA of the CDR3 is TGTGCCAGCTCACCCTCGGGACAGGCCGGCACTGAAGCTTTCTTT. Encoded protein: CASSPSGQAGTEAFF. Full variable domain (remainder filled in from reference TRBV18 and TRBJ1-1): NAGVMQNPRHLVRRRGQEARLRCSPMKGHSHVYWYRQLPEEGLKFMVYLQKENIIDESGMPKERFSAEFPKEGPSILRIQQVVRGDSAAYFCASSPSGQAGTEAFFGQGTRLTVV.

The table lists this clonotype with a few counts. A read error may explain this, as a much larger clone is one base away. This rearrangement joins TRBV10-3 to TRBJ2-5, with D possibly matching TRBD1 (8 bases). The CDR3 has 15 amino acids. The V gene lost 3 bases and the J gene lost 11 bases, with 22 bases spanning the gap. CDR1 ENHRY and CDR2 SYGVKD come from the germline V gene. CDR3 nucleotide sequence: TGTGCCATCAGTGAAAGACAGGGGAGGGGCAATGAGCAGTACTTC. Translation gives CAISERQGRGNEQYF.

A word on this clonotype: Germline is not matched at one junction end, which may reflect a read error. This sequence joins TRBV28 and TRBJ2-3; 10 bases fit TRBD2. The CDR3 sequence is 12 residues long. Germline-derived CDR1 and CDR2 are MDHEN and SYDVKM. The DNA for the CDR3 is TGTGCCAGCAGTTTAAGGCTAGCGGGGGAGAATTTT. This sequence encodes CASSLRLAGENF. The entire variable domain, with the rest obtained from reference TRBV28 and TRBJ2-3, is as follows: DVKVTQSSRYLVKRTGEKVFLECVQDMDHENMFWYRQDPGLGLRLIYFSYDVKMKEKGDIPEGYSVSREKKERFSLILESASTNQTSMYLCASSLRLAGENFGPGTRLTVL.

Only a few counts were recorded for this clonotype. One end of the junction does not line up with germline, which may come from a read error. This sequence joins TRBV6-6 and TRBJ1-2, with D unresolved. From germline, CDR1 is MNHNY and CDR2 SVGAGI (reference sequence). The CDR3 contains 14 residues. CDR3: CASRPTWENYGHTF. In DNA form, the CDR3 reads TGTGCCAGCAGACCCACCTGGGAGAACTATGGCCACACCTTC.

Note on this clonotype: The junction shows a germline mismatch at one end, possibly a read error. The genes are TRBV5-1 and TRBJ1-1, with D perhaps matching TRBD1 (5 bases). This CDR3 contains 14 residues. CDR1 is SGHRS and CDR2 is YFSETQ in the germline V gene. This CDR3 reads CASRLAGTGTEAFF. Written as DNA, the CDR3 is TGCGCCAGCAGATTGGCAGGGACGGGCACTGAAGCTTTCTTT.

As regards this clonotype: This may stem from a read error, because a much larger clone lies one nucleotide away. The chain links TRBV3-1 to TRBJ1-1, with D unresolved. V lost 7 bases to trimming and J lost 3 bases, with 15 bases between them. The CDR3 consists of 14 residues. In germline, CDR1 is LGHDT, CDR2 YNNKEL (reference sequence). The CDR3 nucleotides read TGTGCCAGCACCATATACACCGAGGACACTGAAGCTTTCTTT. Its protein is CASTIYTEDTEAFF. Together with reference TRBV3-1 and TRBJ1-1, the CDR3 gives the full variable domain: DTAVSQTPKYLVTQMGNDKSIKCEQNLGHDTMYWYKQDSKKFLKIMFSYNNKELIINETVPNRFSPKSPDKAHLNLHINSLELGDSAVYFCASTIYTEDTEAFFGQGTRLTVV.

CDR3 sequence (DNA): TGTGCCAGCAGCCAACTACTAGCGAGAGATCTAGCCAAAAACATTCAGTACTTC. It codes for CASSQLLARDLAKNIQYF. This rearrangement joins TRBV7-9 to TRBJ2-4; 7 bases are a match to TRBD2. Germline CDR1 SEHNR, CDR2 FQNEAQ (reference sequence). This CDR3 has 18 amino acids. Trimming cost V 5 bases and J 0 bases; bases outside gene matches: 13.

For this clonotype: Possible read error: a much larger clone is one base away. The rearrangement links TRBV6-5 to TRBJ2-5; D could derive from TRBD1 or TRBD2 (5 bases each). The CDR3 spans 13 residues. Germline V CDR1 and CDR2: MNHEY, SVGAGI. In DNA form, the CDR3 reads TGTGCCAGCACCCCTGGGGGAGAAGAGGCCCAGTACTTC. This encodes CASTPGGEEAQYF.

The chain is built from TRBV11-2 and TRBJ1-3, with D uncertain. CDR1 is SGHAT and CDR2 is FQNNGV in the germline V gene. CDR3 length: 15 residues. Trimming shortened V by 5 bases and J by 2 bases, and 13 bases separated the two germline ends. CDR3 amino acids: CASSPAGSPGNTIYF. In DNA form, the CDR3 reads TGTGCCAGCAGCCCCGCGGGGAGTCCTGGAAACACCATATATTTT.

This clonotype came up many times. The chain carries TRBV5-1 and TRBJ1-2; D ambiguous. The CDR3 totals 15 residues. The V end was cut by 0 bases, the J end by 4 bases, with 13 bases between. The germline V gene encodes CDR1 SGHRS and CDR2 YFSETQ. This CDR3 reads CASSLAGGAGYGYTF. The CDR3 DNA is TGCGCCAGCAGCTTGGCCGGCGGCGCCGGCTATGGCTACACCTTC.

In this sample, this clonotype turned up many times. The CDR3 protein is CASSLSPRQGASDTQYF. As DNA, the CDR3 is TGTGCCAGCAGTTTATCCCCTCGACAGGGGGCTTCAGATACGCAGTATTTT. J is TRBJ2-3 and V is TRBV12-3 or TRBV12-4; 10 bases line up with TRBD1. After removal of 2 bases from V and 4 bases from J, the junction contained 9 bases not matched to a gene. CDR3 length: 17 residues.

CDR3 bases: TGTGCCATCAGTGATCCCCTAGAAGCAGATACGCAGTATTTT. This gives the protein CAISDPLEADTQYF. This chain uses TRBV10-3 with TRBJ2-3, with unresolved D. Germline V gene sequence: CDR1 ENHRY, CDR2 SYGVKD. Trimming stripped 3 bases from V and 4 bases from J, with 11 bases between. There are 14 residues in the CDR3.

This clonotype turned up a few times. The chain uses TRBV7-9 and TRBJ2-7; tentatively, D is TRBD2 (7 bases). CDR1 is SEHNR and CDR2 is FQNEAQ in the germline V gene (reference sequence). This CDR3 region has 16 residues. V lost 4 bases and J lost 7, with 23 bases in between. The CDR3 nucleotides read TGTGCCAGCAGCTCCGGGGGCCAGCGGGGCTACAAGGAGCAGTACTTC. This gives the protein CASSSGGQRGYKEQYF.